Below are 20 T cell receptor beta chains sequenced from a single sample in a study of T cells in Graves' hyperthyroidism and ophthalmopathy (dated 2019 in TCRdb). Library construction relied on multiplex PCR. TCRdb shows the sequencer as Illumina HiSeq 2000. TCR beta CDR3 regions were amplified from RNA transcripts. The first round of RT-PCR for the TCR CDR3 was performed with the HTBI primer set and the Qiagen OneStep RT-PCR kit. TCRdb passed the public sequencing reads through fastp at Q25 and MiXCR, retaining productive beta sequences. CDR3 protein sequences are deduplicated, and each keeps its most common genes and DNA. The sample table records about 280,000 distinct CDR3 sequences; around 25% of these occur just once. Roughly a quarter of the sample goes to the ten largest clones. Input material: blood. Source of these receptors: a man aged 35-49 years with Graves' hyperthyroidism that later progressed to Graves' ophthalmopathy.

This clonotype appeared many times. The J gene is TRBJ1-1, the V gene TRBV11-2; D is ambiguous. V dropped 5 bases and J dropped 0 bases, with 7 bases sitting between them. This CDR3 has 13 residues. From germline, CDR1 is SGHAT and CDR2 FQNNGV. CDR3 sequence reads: CASSPDMNTEAFF. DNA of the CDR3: TGTGCCAGCAGCCCAGATATGAACACTGAAGCTTTCTTT.

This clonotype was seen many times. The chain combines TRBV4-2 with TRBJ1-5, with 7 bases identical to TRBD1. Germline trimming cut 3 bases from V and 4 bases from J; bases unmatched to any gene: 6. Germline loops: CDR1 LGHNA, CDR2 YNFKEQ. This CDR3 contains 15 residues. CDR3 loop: CASSHGAGGNQPQHF. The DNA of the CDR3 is TGTGCCAGCAGCCATGGGGCAGGGGGAAATCAGCCCCAGCATTTT.

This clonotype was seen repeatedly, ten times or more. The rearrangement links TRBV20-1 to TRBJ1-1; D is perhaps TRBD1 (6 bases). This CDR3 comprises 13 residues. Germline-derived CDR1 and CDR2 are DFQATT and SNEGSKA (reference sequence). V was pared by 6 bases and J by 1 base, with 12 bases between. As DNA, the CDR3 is TGCAGTGCACAAAAGACAGGGAACACTGAAGCTTTCTTT. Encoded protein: CSAQKTGNTEAFF.

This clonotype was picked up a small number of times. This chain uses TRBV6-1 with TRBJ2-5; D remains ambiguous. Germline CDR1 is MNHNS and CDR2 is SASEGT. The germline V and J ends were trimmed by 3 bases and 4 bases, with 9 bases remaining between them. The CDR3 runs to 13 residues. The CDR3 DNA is TGTGCCAGCAGTGATCTCAAGGGAGAGACCCAGTACTTC. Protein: CASSDLKGETQYF.

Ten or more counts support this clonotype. This chain's CDR3 is CASRGTSGETEAFF. In DNA form, the CDR3 reads TGTGCCAGCAGGGGGACAAGTGGGGAGACTGAAGCTTTCTTT. The chain is built from TRBV6-5 and TRBJ1-1; tentative D call: TRBD1 (6 bases). CDR3 length: 14 residues. Germline lookup yields CDR1 MNHEY and CDR2 SVGAGI. V lost 6 bases and J lost 5, with 16 bases in between.

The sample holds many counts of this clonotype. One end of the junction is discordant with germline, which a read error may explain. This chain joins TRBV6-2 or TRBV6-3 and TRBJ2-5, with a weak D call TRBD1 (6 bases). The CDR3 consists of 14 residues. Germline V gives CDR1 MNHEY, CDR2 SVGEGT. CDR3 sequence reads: CASGYWTAQETQYF. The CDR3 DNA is TGTGCCAGCGGTTACTGGACAGCACAAGAGACCCAGTACTTC.

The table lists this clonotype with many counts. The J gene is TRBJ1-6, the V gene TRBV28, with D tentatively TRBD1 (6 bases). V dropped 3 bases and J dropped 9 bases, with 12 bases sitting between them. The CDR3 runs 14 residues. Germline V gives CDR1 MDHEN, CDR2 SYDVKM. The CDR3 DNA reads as TGTGCCAGCAGTTTCGCCGGCAGGGGTTCACCCCTCCACTTT. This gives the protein CASSFAGRGSPLHF.

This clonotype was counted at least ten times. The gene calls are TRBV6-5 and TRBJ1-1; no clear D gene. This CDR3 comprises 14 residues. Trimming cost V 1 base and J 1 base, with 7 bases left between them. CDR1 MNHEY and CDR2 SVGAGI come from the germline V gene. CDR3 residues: CASSYYGRNTEAFF. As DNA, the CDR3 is TGTGCCAGCAGTTACTATGGCAGGAACACTGAAGCTTTCTTT.

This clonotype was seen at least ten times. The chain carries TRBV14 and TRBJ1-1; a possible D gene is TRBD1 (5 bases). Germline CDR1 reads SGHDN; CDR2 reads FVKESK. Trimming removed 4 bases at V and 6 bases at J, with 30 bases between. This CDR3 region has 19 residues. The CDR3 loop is CASSPGRMGRGSRGAEAFF. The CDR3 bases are TGTGCCAGCAGCCCAGGACGAATGGGACGGGGAAGCCGGGGGGCTGAAGCTTTCTTT.

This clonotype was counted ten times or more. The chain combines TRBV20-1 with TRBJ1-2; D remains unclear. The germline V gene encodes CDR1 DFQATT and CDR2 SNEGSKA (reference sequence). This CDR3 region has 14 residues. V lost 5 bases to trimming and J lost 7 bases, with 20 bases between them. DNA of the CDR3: TGCAGTGCTTTAGGCCCTTCTTGGGTTAGTGGCTACACCTTC. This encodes CSALGPSWVSGYTF.

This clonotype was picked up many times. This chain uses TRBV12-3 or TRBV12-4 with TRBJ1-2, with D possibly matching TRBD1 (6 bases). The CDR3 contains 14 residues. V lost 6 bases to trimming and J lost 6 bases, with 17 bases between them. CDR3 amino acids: CASRPAGGADGYTF. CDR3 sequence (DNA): TGTGCCAGCAGACCTGCCGGGGGGGCGGATGGCTACACCTTC.

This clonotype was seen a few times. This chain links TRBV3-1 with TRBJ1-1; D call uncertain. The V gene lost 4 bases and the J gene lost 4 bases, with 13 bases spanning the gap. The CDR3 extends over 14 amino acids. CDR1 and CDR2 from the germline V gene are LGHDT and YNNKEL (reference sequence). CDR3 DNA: TGTGCCAGCAGCCCCCCGGGAGTTTCCACTGAAGCTTTCTTT. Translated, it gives CASSPPGVSTEAFF. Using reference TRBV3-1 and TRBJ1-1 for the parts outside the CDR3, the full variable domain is DTAVSQTPKYLVTQMGNDKSIKCEQNLGHDTMYWYKQDSKKFLKIMFSYNNKELIINETVPNRFSPKSPDKAHLNLHINSLELGDSAVYFCASSPPGVSTEAFFGQGTRLTVV.

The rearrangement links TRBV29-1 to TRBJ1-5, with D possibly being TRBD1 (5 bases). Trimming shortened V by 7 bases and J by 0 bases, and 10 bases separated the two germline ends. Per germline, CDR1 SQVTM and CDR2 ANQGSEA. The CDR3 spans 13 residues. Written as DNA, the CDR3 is TGCAGCGCGATGACAGATAGCAATCAGCCCCAGCATTTT. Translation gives CSAMTDSNQPQHF.

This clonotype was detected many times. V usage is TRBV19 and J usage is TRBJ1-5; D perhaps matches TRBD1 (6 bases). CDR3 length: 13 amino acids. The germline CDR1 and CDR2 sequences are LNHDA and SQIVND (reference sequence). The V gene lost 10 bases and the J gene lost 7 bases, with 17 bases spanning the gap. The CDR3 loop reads CATGAGSNQPQHF. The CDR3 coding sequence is TGTGCCACGGGGGCCGGTTCGAACCAGCCCCAGCATTTT.

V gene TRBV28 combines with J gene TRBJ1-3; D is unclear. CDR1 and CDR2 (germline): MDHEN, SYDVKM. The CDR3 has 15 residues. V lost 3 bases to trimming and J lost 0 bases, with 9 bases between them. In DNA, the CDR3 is TGTGCCAGCAGTTTTAGAGACATCTCTGGAAACACCATATATTTT. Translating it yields CASSFRDISGNTIYF.

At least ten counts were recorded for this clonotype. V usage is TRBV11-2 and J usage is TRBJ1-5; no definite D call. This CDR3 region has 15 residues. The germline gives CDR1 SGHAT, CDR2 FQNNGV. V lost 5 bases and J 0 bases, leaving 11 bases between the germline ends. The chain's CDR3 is CASSGEPYSNQPQHF. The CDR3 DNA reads TGTGCCAGCAGCGGGGAGCCTTATAGCAATCAGCCCCAGCATTTT.

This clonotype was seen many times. The CDR3 sequence is CASSPGPGGTQYF. DNA for the CDR3: TGTGCCAGCAGCCCGGGACCGGGAGGGACCCAGTACTTC. The chain combines TRBV9 with TRBJ2-5; 7 bases match TRBD2. The trim removed 4 bases at V and 7 bases at J, leaving 7 bases unmatched. The CDR3 has 13 amino acids. Germline V gene data show CDR1 as SGDLS and CDR2 as YYNGEE.

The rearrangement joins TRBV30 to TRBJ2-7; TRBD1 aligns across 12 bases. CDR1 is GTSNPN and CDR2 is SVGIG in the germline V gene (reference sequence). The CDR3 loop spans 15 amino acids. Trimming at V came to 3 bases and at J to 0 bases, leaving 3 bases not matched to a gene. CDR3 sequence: CAWSGTGGFSYEQYF. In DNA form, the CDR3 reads TGTGCCTGGAGCGGGACAGGGGGCTTCTCCTACGAGCAGTACTTC.

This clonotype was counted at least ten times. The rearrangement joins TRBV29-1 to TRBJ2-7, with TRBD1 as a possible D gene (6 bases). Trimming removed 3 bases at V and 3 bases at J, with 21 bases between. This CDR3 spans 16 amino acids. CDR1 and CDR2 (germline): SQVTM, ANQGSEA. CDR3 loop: CSVEARDKESGYEQYF. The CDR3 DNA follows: TGCAGCGTTGAGGCTAGGGACAAAGAGTCGGGCTACGAGCAGTACTTC.

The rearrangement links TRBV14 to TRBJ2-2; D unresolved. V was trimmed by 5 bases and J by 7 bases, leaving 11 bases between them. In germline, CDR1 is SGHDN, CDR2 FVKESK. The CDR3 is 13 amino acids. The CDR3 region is CASSFIPLGELFF. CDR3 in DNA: TGTGCCAGCAGCTTTATCCCCCTCGGGGAGCTGTTTTTT. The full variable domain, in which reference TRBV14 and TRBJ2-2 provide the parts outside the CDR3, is EAGVTQFPSHSVIEKGQTVTLRCDPISGHDNLYWYRRVMGKEIKFLLHFVKESKQDESGMPNNRFLAERTGGTYSTLKVQPAELEDSGVYFCASSFIPLGELFFGEGSRLTVL.